A single sample gave rise to the 24 T cell receptor beta chains below, sequenced in a study of blood T cell repertoires in COVID-19. Generated by immunoSEQ multiplex PCR, the TCRdb table keeps only in-frame clones and is missing some. Of about 220,000 clones listed, approximately 86% were seen once; the top ten hold about 10%. Material: peripheral blood. The receptors come from a woman aged 50 to 60 with COVID-19, enrolled during active disease.

The chain combines TRBV11-2 with TRBJ2-1; maybe TRBD2 (5 bases). Trimming cost V 1 base and J 2 bases, with 12 bases left between them. CDR3 length equals 16 residues. CDR1 and CDR2 (germline): SGHAT, FQNNGV. The CDR3 region has the DNA TGTGCCAGCAGCTTAGGGAGCGGAGATACCTACAATGAGCAGTTCTTC. It encodes CASSLGSGDTYNEQFF.

V is TRBV10-1 and J is TRBJ2-1; 12 nucleotides match TRBD1. With 0 bases clipped from V and 9 bases from J, the junction kept 3 bases outside the gene matches. The CDR3 is 15 amino acids. Per the germline V gene, CDR1 is WNHNN and CDR2 is SYGVQD (reference sequence). The CDR3 DNA reads as TGCGCCAGCAGTGAGTCGGGGACAGGGGGCGGTGAGCAGTTCTTC. This encodes CASSESGTGGGEQFF.

The chain combines TRBV7-2 with TRBJ1-4; 7 bases match TRBD1. This CDR3 spans 19 amino acids. V was pared by 2 bases and J by 0 bases, with 12 bases of the junction left unmatched. Per germline, CDR1 SGHTA and CDR2 FQGNSA. CDR3 DNA sequence: TGTGCCAGCAGCTTAACGCCGACAGGGATGTTTGCAACTAATGAAAAACTGTTTTTT. It codes for CASSLTPTGMFATNEKLFF.

The rearrangement joins TRBV4-1 to TRBJ2-4; TRBD2 matches 8 bases. The germline V gene has CDR1 MGHRA and CDR2 YSYEKL. V lost 4 bases to trimming and J lost 7 bases; unmatched junction nucleotides: 6. The CDR3 loop spans 14 amino acids. The CDR3 region has the DNA TGCGCCAGCAGCCCCCTCGGGAGGGATAACATTCAGTACTTC. This sequence encodes CASSPLGRDNIQYF.

This chain joins TRBV6-5 and TRBJ2-7; TRBD1 is a possible D gene (5 bases). V dropped 8 bases and J dropped 7 bases, with 15 bases sitting between them. The CDR3 covers 12 residues. Germline V CDR1 and CDR2: MNHEY, SVGAGI. CDR3 coding DNA: TGTGCCAGCGCGCATTCCCAGGGAGAGCAGTACGTC. Its translation is CASAHSQGEQYV.

The genes are TRBV24-1 and TRBJ2-2, with TRBD1 matching 10 bases. The germline CDR1 and CDR2 sequences are KGHDR and SFDVKD. This CDR3 spans 15 amino acids. Germline trimming cut 12 bases from V and 1 base from J; bases unmatched to any gene: 7. The CDR3 region is CAAGGDRGNTGELFF. In nucleotides, the CDR3 is TGTGCCGCCGGCGGGGACAGGGGGAACACCGGGGAGCTGTTTTTT.

The gene calls are TRBV5-6 and TRBJ1-2; TRBD1 matches 10 bases. Looked up from germline, CDR1 is SGHDT and CDR2 is YYEEEE. The CDR3 is 16 residues long. The trim removed 2 bases at V and 0 bases at J, leaving 4 bases unmatched. The chain's CDR3 is CASSFAGTGANYGYTF. The CDR3 bases are TGTGCCAGCAGCTTTGCCGGGACAGGGGCTAACTATGGCTACACCTTC.

The V gene is TRBV12-5, the J gene TRBJ2-2, with D perhaps matching TRBD1 (5 bases). The germline CDR1 and CDR2 sequences are LGHNT and FRNRAP. Trimming removed 0 bases from V and 4 bases from J, with 9 bases in between. This CDR3 region has 15 residues. The CDR3 protein is CASGLVAGITGELFF. The CDR3 bases are TGTGCTAGTGGTTTGGTTGCAGGGATCACCGGGGAGCTGTTTTTT. The whole variable domain, filled in from reference TRBV12-5 and TRBJ2-2, reads DARVTQTPRHKVTEMGQEVTMRCQPILGHNTVFWYRQTMMQGLELLAYFRNRAPLDDSGMPKDRFSAEMPDATLATLKIQPSEPRDSAVYFCASGLVAGITGELFFGEGSRLTVL.

The chain has TRBV12-3 or TRBV12-4 and TRBJ1-1; D is uncertain. The germline V and J ends were trimmed by 3 bases and 3 bases, with 8 bases remaining between them. The CDR3 contains 13 residues. The CDR3 spells CASSFSGYTEAFF. CDR3 bases: TGTGCCAGCAGTTTTAGCGGGTACACTGAAGCTTTCTTT.

This clone was counted once. This rearrangement joins TRBV25-1 to TRBJ1-6, with D perhaps matching TRBD1 (5 bases). Germline CDR1 is MGHDK and CDR2 is SYGVNS. There are 16 residues in the CDR3. Trimming pared 7 bases from V and 2 bases from J, leaving 15 bases between. DNA for the CDR3: TGTGCCAGCAAGTTCCTGCGGGGCACCTATAATTCACCCCTCCACTTT. Protein product: CASKFLRGTYNSPLHF.

Written as DNA, the CDR3 is TGTGCCAGCACGGGCACAGGGGTCCGCAATGAGCAGTTCTTC. It translates to CASTGTGVRNEQFF. This chain connects TRBV7-9 to TRBJ2-1; TRBD1 matches 7 bases. V lost 7 bases to trimming and J lost 6 bases; unmatched junction nucleotides: 9. Germline V gene data show CDR1 as SEHNR and CDR2 as FQNEAQ (reference sequence). The CDR3 is 14 amino acids.

The chain has TRBV19 and TRBJ1-4, with D perhaps matching TRBD1 (6 bases). The CDR3 is made up of 15 amino acids. Germline V CDR1 and CDR2: LNHDA, SQIVND (reference sequence). V was clipped by 1 base and J by 8 bases, with 14 bases between them. The CDR3 region is CASSIVLGTPEKLFF. CDR3 nucleotide sequence: TGTGCCAGTAGTATAGTCCTCGGGACACCAGAAAAACTGTTTTTT.

Comment on this clone: Other DNA sequences in this specimen translate into the identical CDR3. In DNA form, the CDR3 reads TGCAGTGCTAGAGACGGTTACGAGCAGTACTTC. This sequence encodes CSARDGYEQYF. The V and J genes are TRBV20-1 and TRBJ2-7, with D hard to call. There are 11 residues in the CDR3. The V gene lost 0 bases and the J gene lost 4 bases, with 4 bases spanning the gap. Per germline, CDR1 DFQATT and CDR2 SNEGSKA (reference sequence).

The CDR3 sequence: CASSATVDQPQHF. The CDR3 DNA reads TGTGCCAGCAGCGCTACAGTGGATCAGCCCCAGCATTTT. The chain recombines TRBV9 with TRBJ1-5; D unclear. Germline CDR1 reads SGDLS; CDR2 reads YYNGEE. The CDR3 spans 13 residues. V lost 3 bases and J lost 5, with 9 bases in between. Full variable domain (rest looked up from reference TRBV9 and TRBJ1-5): DSGVTQTPKHLITATGQRVTLRCSPRSGDLSVYWYQQSLDQGLQFLIQYYNGEERAKGNILERFSAQQFPDLHSELNLSSLELGDSALYFCASSATVDQPQHFGDGTRLSIL.

This sequence joins TRBV30 and TRBJ1-1; D possibly corresponds to TRBD1 (6 bases). Trimming removed 2 bases at V and 4 bases at J, with 14 bases between. The CDR3 has 14 residues. The germline CDR1 and CDR2 sequences are GTSNPN and SVGIG (reference sequence). Written as DNA, the CDR3 is TGTGCCTGGAGTCCCACAGGGTGGGGCACTGAAGCTTTCTTT. The encoded protein is CAWSPTGWGTEAFF.

V gene TRBV14 combines with J gene TRBJ2-6; D gene unclear. This CDR3 is built from 16 residues. V was pared by 0 bases and J by 3 bases, with 9 bases between. Per the germline V gene, CDR1 is SGHDN and CDR2 is FVKESK. The CDR3 loop reads CASSQDHPGGANVLTF. As DNA, the CDR3 is TGTGCCAGCAGCCAAGATCATCCGGGTGGGGCCAACGTCCTGACTTTC.

The rearrangement links TRBV10-3 to TRBJ2-7, with D possibly matching TRBD1 (5 bases). CDR1 and CDR2 from the germline V gene are ENHRY and SYGVKD. The CDR3 is made up of 12 amino acids. Between the trimmed V and J ends, which lost 8 bases and 5 bases, there was a span of 13 bases. The CDR3 sequence is CAIRVRANEQYF. The CDR3 coding sequence is TGTGCCATCCGAGTCAGGGCGAACGAGCAGTACTTC.

For the CDR3, the DNA is TGTGCCAGCAGCTCTCGTCGACAGGAGGTTCAGACCCAGTACTTC. This sequence encodes CASSSRRQEVQTQYF. J is TRBJ2-5 and V is TRBV7-2, with D maybe TRBD1 (6 bases). Trimming took off 4 bases at V and 6 bases at J, with 18 bases between the two ends. Looked up from germline, CDR1 is SGHTA and CDR2 is FQGNSA. CDR3 length equals 15 residues.

CDR3 DNA: TGTGCCAGCAGCCAAGGCTTGACAAAATATGGCTACACCTTC. This encodes CASSQGLTKYGYTF. The chain uses TRBV3-1 (or the pseudogene TRBV3-2) and TRBJ1-2; no clear D gene. CDR1 LGHDT and CDR2 YNNKEL come from the germline V gene (reference sequence). Trimming removed 1 base at V and 5 bases at J, with 11 bases between. The CDR3 contains 14 residues.

This chain links TRBV9 with TRBJ2-2, with D tentatively TRBD2 (5 bases). There are 15 residues in the CDR3. Per germline, CDR1 SGDLS and CDR2 YYNGEE. Deletions cut 0 bases from V and 6 bases from J, with 12 bases between. The CDR3 is CASSVGRAAPGELFF. CDR3 bases: TGTGCCAGCAGCGTAGGAAGAGCGGCACCCGGGGAGCTGTTTTTT. The full variable domain, in which reference TRBV9 and TRBJ2-2 provide the parts outside the CDR3, is DSGVTQTPKHLITATGQRVTLRCSPRSGDLSVYWYQQSLDQGLQFLIQYYNGEERAKGNILERFSAQQFPDLHSELNLSSLELGDSALYFCASSVGRAAPGELFFGEGSRLTVL.

V usage is TRBV27 and J usage is TRBJ2-1; 7 bases map to TRBD1. In germline, CDR1 is MNHEY, CDR2 SMNVEV (reference sequence). With 2 bases clipped from V and 6 bases from J, the junction kept 7 bases outside the gene matches. CDR3 length: 15 residues. The CDR3 region is CASSLAQGMGNEQFF. The CDR3 DNA sequence: TGTGCCAGCAGTTTAGCACAGGGGATGGGCAATGAGCAGTTCTTC.

The rearrangement joins TRBV19 to TRBJ2-2; D gene unclear. CDR1 LNHDA and CDR2 SQIVND come from the germline V gene (reference sequence). Trimming pared 10 bases from V and 5 bases from J, leaving 11 bases between. This CDR3 has 12 amino acids. As DNA, the CDR3 is TGTGCCACCCGGGTCCCAACCGGGGAGCTGTTTTTT. Translating it yields CATRVPTGELFF.

The gene calls are TRBV27 and TRBJ1-6; no firm D call. The germline V gene encodes CDR1 MNHEY and CDR2 SMNVEV (reference sequence). This CDR3 region has 15 residues. The ends were cut back, 4 bases at V and 4 bases at J, with 11 bases in the middle. CDR3 coding DNA: TGTGCCAGCAGTTCATCGCGGGGTTATAATTCACCCCTCCACTTT. Translated: CASSSSRGYNSPLHF.

The gene calls are TRBV30 and TRBJ2-7; D possibly corresponds to TRBD1 (5 bases). V was clipped by 0 bases and J by 4 bases, with 10 bases between them. The CDR3 sequence is 13 residues long. Germline V gives CDR1 GTSNPN, CDR2 SVGIG (reference sequence). The CDR3 spells CAWSVQGKYEQYV. CDR3 DNA sequence: TGTGCCTGGAGTGTCCAGGGAAAGTACGAGCAGTACGTC.